These T cell receptor beta chains were read from a single sample in a study of blood T cell repertoires in COVID-19. TCRdb's copy holds only in-frame clones and misses some; the assay was immunoSEQ multiplex PCR. The sample consists of approximately 250,000 clones, 70% to 90% of them appearing once. The sequencing input was peripheral blood. These receptors all come from a man aged 30-40 years with active or convalescent COVID-19. The CDR3 runs from the conserved cysteine through the conserved F or W. Fields, in order: D gene, CDR3 length, clone size, J gene, V gene, CDR3 DNA, CDR3 protein. D genes are given only for firm matches. The listing skips clone size in some rows; elsewhere it reads once, few, many or a size class.

NA 13 NA TRBJ1-2 TRBV7-2 TGTGCCAGCAGCTTAGTGTTCTCCTATGGCTACACCTTC CASSLVFSYGYTF
NA 15 once TRBJ1-2 TRBV3-1/TRBV3-2 TGTGCCAGCAGCCAAGAGGGGGGGCGCTACTATGGCTACACCTTC CASSQEGGRYYGYTF
TRBD2 16 NA TRBJ2-7 TRBV19 TGTGCCAGTAGTTCGTCGGGGAGGGACCTGTCCTACGAGCAGTACTTC CASSSSGRDLSYEQYF
TRBD1 14 NA TRBJ1-5 TRBV2 TGTGCCAGCAGAGAGGACAGGGGAAATCAGCCCCAGCATTTT CASREDRGNQPQHF
NA 15 NA TRBJ1-4 TRBV19 TGTGCCAGTACCTCGGTATACAGGCGGGGAGAAAAACTGTTTTTT CASTSVYRRGEKLFF
TRBD1 15 NA TRBJ1-1 TRBV11-2 TGTGCCAGCAGCCTGGAGGGACAGACGAACACTGAAGCTTTCTTT CASSLEGQTNTEAFF
TRBD1 15 NA TRBJ1-1 TRBV4-3 TGCGCCAGCAGCCAAGCACCGGGACAGGGGGGTGAAGCTTTCTTT CASSQAPGQGGEAFF
TRBD2 16 NA TRBJ2-5 TRBV5-1 TGCGCCAGCAGCTCAAGACTAGCGGGGGGGCACGAGACCCAGTACTTC CASSSRLAGGHETQYF
NA 15 NA TRBJ2-1 TRBV7-3 TGTGCCAGCAGCTTAACGCGGGGCAGCTACAATGAGCAGTTCTTC CASSLTRGSYNEQFF
TRBD1 19 NA TRBJ1-2 TRBV13 TGTGCCAGCAGCCCATCGCCACTAGACAGGGGGGGGTCTTTCTATGGCTACACCTTC CASSPSPLDRGGSFYGYTF
TRBD1 13 NA TRBJ2-5 TRBV2 TGTGCCAGCGAGAGGACAGGGCGGGAGACCCAGTACTTC CASERTGRETQYF
TRBD1 15 NA TRBJ1-5 TRBV15 TGTGCCACCAGCAGCGACAGGGGGCGAGATCAGCCCCAGCATTTT CATSSDRGRDQPQHF
NA 16 NA TRBJ1-6 TRBV11-2 TGTGCCAGCAGCCTAGATGGGCCAGGGCTTGGTTCACCCCTCCACTTT CASSLDGPGLGSPLHF
TRBD1 17 NA TRBJ2-7 TRBV4-2 TGTGCCAGCAGCCGTCTCCGGGGGGACAGGGGTGACTACGAGCAGTACTTC CASSRLRGDRGDYEQYF
NA 13 NA TRBJ2-3 TRBV19 TGTGCCAGTAGTATGACTAGCACAGATACGCAGTATTTT CASSMTSTDTQYF
TRBD1 13 NA TRBJ1-5 TRBV29-1 TGCAGCGCCTCACAGGGGGCAAATCAGCCCCAGCATTTT CSASQGANQPQHF
TRBD1 15 NA TRBJ1-4 TRBV28 TGTGCCAGCAGTTTGAGACAGGGGGCTTTTGAAAAACTGTTTTTT CASSLRQGAFEKLFF
NA 14 NA TRBJ2-3 TRBV6-2/TRBV6-3 TGTGCCAGCAGTTACGGTCAGAAGACAGATACGCAGTATTTT CASSYGQKTDTQYF
NA 13 NA TRBJ1-5 TRBV18 TGTGCCAGCTCACCAGCGAGCAATCAGCCCCAGCATTTT CASSPASNQPQHF
TRBD1 13 NA TRBJ1-2 TRBV2 TGTGCCAGCAGACCCCTGACCGGGACAGGGGCAACCTTC CASRPLTGTGATF
TRBD1 15 NA TRBJ1-6 TRBV2 TGTGCCAGCAGTGTGGGACAGGGGTATAATTCACCCCTCCACTTT CASSVGQGYNSPLHF
NA 14 NA TRBJ1-4 TRBV2 TGTGCCAGCAGTAAGAGCACAACTAATGAAAAACTGTTTTTT CASSKSTTNEKLFF
NA 14 NA TRBJ1-2 TRBV28 TGTGCCAGCAGCCTGTTAGGGGGGGCCTATGGCTACACCTTC CASSLLGGAYGYTF
NA 18 NA TRBJ1-5 TRBV5-8 TGTGCCAGCAGCGAATTTCGGGGGTCGGGGATCAGTCGACAGCCCCAGCATTTT CASSEFRGSGISRQPQHF
NA 14 once TRBJ2-3 TRBV7-3 TGTGCCAGCAGCTTTGGGGGGAACACAGATACGCAGTATTTT CASSFGGNTDTQYF
TRBD2 15 NA TRBJ2-7 TRBV9 TGTGCCAGCAGCGCAGCTAGCGGGGGGGACTACGAGCAGTACTTC CASSAASGGDYEQYF
NA 13 NA TRBJ2-1 TRBV12-3/TRBV12-4 TGTGCCAGCAGTTTAGCGCCCGGGAATGAGCAGTTCTTC CASSLAPGNEQFF
NA 13 NA TRBJ2-2 TRBV2 TGTGCCAGCAGCATAACTAGCACCGGGGAGCTGTTTTTT CASSITSTGELFF
TRBD1 14 NA TRBJ2-7 TRBV6-5 TGTGCCAGCAGTACAGACAGGGCCGCCTACGAGCAGTACTTC CASSTDRAAYEQYF
NA 15 NA TRBJ1-6 TRBV11-2 TGTGCCAGCAGCTTAGGCGGACTGGGGAACTCACCCCTCCACTTT CASSLGGLGNSPLHF
NA 12 NA TRBJ2-7 TRBV12-3/TRBV12-4 TGTGCCAGCAGTTTTGAGATTTACGAGCAGTACTTC CASSFEIYEQYF
TRBD1 14 NA TRBJ2-7 TRBV18 TGTGCCAGCTCACCGGGACAGGGGATCTACGAGCAGTACTTC CASSPGQGIYEQYF
NA 13 NA TRBJ2-5 TRBV2 TGTGCCAGCACACGGGGGGCCAGGGAGACCCAGTACTTC CASTRGARETQYF
TRBD2 16 NA TRBJ2-2 TRBV13 TGTGCCAGCAGCTTCATAGCGGGGGGAAACACCGGGGAGCTGTTTTTT CASSFIAGGNTGELFF
TRBD1 15 NA TRBJ1-2 TRBV5-4 TGTGCCAGCAGCTTGGCCACGGACAGGTATCGTGGCTACACCTTC CASSLATDRYRGYTF
NA 16 NA TRBJ1-4 TRBV7-8 TGTGCCAGCAGCATCCTTAGGGTGGGGGCGAATGAAAAACTGTTTTTT CASSILRVGANEKLFF
TRBD1 15 few TRBJ2-1 TRBV4-1 TGCGCCAGCAGCCAAAGGGACAGCTTCCCCAGTGAGCAGTTCTTC CASSQRDSFPSEQFF
NA 14 NA TRBJ2-3 TRBV4-1 TGCGCCAGCAGCCAAGAATTCGGTCGGGATACGCAGTATTTT CASSQEFGRDTQYF
TRBD1 19 NA TRBJ1-6 TRBV3-1/TRBV3-2 TGTGCCAGCAGCCCGAGGGCCGGGACAGGGTTTTGGTTTCGTTCACCCCTCCACTTT CASSPRAGTGFWFRSPLHF
NA 14 NA TRBJ1-1 TRBV5-1 TGCGCCAGCAGTCTTAATCCAGGGAACACTGAAGCTTTCTTT CASSLNPGNTEAFF
TRBD2 16 NA TRBJ2-3 TRBV30 TGTGCCTGCAGTCTCGGTAGCGGGGAGAGCACAGATACGCAGTATTTT CACSLGSGESTDTQYF
NA 17 NA TRBJ2-7 TRBV15 TGTGCCACCAGCAGAGAGGATAGACTCCCATCCACCTTCGAGCAGTACTTC CATSREDRLPSTFEQYF
NA 13 NA TRBJ2-1 TRBV9 TGTGCCAGCAGCGTAGCAGTGTACAATGAGCAGTTCTTC CASSVAVYNEQFF
NA 16 once TRBJ1-3 TRBV19 TGTGCCAGTAGCCAAAATGTGGGGGCGTCTGGAAACACCATATATTTT CASSQNVGASGNTIYF
NA 13 NA TRBJ1-1 TRBV6-1 TGTGCCAGCAGCGTTATACAGAACACTGAAGCTTTCTTT CASSVIQNTEAFF
NA 15 NA TRBJ1-1 TRBV25-1 TGTGCCAGCACCCAATGGGGCCAAAGGGCTGAAACCGCTTTCTTT CASTQWGQRAETAFF
TRBD1 15 NA TRBJ1-2 TRBV14 TGTGCCAGCAGCCCGATCGGGACAGGGGGATATGGCTACACCTTC CASSPIGTGGYGYTF
NA 14 NA TRBJ1-2 TRBV30 TGTGCCTGGAGTGTATTAGGGGGTTACTATGGCTACACCTTC CAWSVLGGYYGYTF
TRBD2 13 NA TRBJ2-1 TRBV2 TGTGCCAGCAATGAGGTAGCGGGGGGGCCAAAGTTCTTC CASNEVAGGPKFF
NA 12 NA TRBJ2-7 TRBV5-6 TGTGCCAGCAGCTTGACAGGGTGGGAGCAGTACTTC CASSLTGWEQYF
TRBD1 15 once TRBJ1-1 TRBV19 TGTGCCAGTAGTCCACCCATAAGAACAGGGGGAGAAGCTTTCTTT CASSPPIRTGGEAFF
TRBD1 12 NA TRBJ1-1 TRBV29-1 TGCAGCGCAACCCACAGGGGGGCCGAAGCTTTCTTT CSATHRGAEAFF
TRBD2 16 NA TRBJ2-1 TRBV19 TGTGCCAGTAGCCTGACTAGCGGGGAGGTGTCCGATGAGCAGTTCTTC CASSLTSGEVSDEQFF
TRBD1 17 NA TRBJ1-2 TRBV29-1 TGCAGCGTTGAACAAACAATGGGACAGCTAGCTAACTATGGCTACACCTTC CSVEQTMGQLANYGYTF
TRBD1 16 NA TRBJ1-5 TRBV7-2 TGTGCCAGCAGCTTAAACGCCGGGACAGATAATCAGCCCCAGCATTTT CASSLNAGTDNQPQHF
NA 15 NA TRBJ2-5 TRBV10-1 TGCGCCAGCAGTGAGGGTCCAGGGGACCAAGAGACCCAGTACTTC CASSEGPGDQETQYF
NA 16 NA TRBJ2-2 TRBV10-1 TGCGCCAGCCCTAGCCTGGACAGAGCGAACACCGGGGAGCTGTTTTTT CASPSLDRANTGELFF
NA 17 NA TRBJ1-3 TRBV21-1 TGTGCCAGCAGCAAAGTCTGGAGGGGCGCTTCTGGAAACACCATATATTTT CASSKVWRGASGNTIYF